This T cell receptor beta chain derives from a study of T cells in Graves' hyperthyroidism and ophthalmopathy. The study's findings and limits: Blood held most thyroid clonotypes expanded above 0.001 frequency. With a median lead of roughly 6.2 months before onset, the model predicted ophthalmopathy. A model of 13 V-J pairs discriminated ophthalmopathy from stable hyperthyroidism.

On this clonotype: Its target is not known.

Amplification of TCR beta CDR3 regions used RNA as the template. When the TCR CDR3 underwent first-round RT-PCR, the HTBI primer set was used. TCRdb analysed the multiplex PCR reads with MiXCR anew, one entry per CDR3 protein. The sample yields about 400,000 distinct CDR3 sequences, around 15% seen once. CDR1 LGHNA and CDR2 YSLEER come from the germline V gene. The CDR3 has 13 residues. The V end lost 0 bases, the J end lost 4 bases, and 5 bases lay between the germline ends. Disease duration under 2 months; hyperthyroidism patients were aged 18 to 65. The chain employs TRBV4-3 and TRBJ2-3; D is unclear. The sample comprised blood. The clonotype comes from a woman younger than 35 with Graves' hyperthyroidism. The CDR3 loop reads CASSQDGADTQYF. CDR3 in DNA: TGCGCCAGCAGCCAAGATGGAGCAGATACGCAGTATTTT.